This T cell receptor beta chain was observed in a study of shared clonotypes between healthy human individuals (dated by TCRdb to about 2020). Broadly, across the study: The cohort included three men and a couple of women between 18 and 49 years of age. For each donor, CD4 naive and CD4 memory were each run on three plates, CD8 naive on two plates, and CD8 memory on one plate. To estimate repertoire size and how much clonotype sharing occurs between individuals, the study deeply sequenced the blood TCR repertoires of about five healthy adults. Libraries were prepared and TCR repertoires were sequenced by different laboratories using diverse techniques, in order to increase sequencing depth and limit assay-specific biases. Between about 0.94 and 8.9 billion PBMCs per donor were obtained by leukapheresis. What the work shows at the level of the full study, not this receptor alone: Sampling was restricted to blood, and TCR repertoires in tissues likely differ from the TCR repertoires found in blood. The small number of donors limited the genetic and exposure-history diversity represented. Even with the large sequencing depth, rarefaction of the sorted-subset datasets indicated that sequencing was incomplete. Sharing across a few donors was observed for around 4.8% of naive CD4, about 3.2% of naive CD8, over 2% of memory CD4, and roughly 0.4% of memory CD8 clonotypes. Larger estimated clonotype richness was generally found for naive subsets than for memory subsets. Pairwise subsampling led to the expectation that sequencing depth would affect the degree of clonotype sharing among donors. Compared with non-shared clonotypes, clonotypes shared by all four sorted-subset donors had higher generation probabilities.

On this clone: Its antigen target is currently unknown. Base qualities are not provided; no much larger clone lies one nucleotide away. Other DNA sequences in the same sample also yield this CDR3.

Using the deep immunoSEQ assay, multiplex PCR amplified TCR CDR3 regions from genomic DNA. Extracted genomic DNA from each cell subset was spread evenly across all wells of several immunoSEQ 96-well plates, with each plate serving as a replicate. For sorted subsets, 200 to 250 ng of genomic DNA, equivalent to roughly 30,000 T cell genomes, went into each replicate PCR. Purified libraries were quantified with a Qubit 3.0 fluorometer, sized on a Bioanalyzer 2100, and re-quantified with the KAPA Library Quantification kit. A separate single-read 150-cycle Illumina NextSeq 550 flow cell was used to sequence each immunoSEQ 96-well plate. The published analysis was carried out like this. Because the immunoSEQ output held only junctional sequences and lacked quality scores, the filtering could not match the filtering applied to full-length reads. Sequences were annotated with PyIR, a Python wrapper for IgBLAST v1.9, using IMGT germline references to assign V/J genes and CDR3. Any read was removed if the V/J assignment was weak (E-value above 1e-6), the CDR3 was missing, or the read contained stop codons, out-of-frame junctions, or ambiguous translated residues. V3J clonotypes were defined by identical inferred V gene, J gene, and CDR3 amino acid sequence. To compute the percentage overlap between repertoires, the number of shared unique clonotypes was divided by the size of the smaller repertoire. Three approaches were used to assess repertoire richness: RTK rarefaction, the Chao1 estimator, and Recon v2.1 estimates of unobserved clonotypes. OLGA was used to compute generation probabilities for all TCRbeta clonotypes that the gDNA method yielded from several donors. TCRdb re-hosts the immuneACCESS table, in-frame sequences only. Its copies lack some clones; in the studies checked, an unresolved V gene accounts for under half of them, and the cause for the rest is not known. V and J calls and clone size are those listed in that table; D and trimming were worked out from the DNA. In all, the sample holds fewer than 3 million clones, and about nine tenths of those were seen once. About 0.41% of the sample goes to the ten largest clones.

Healthy HIV-negative adults with no recently reported acute infections or vaccinations were included as donors. Only Caucasian adults living in Nashville, Tennessee, USA were represented among the donors. CD4+ T cells were enriched by magnetic negative selection; naive cells were then positively selected on CD45RA, and the negative fraction formed the memory subset. Blood was collected by leukapheresis, and PBMCs were isolated by Ficoll-Histopaque density gradient centrifugation and then cryopreserved in liquid nitrogen vapor phase. Analytical flow cytometry was used to check the purity and quantity of every magnetically sorted T cell population. Each sorted fraction had its genomic DNA isolated and then quantified by UV absorbance on a Nanodrop 2000c. The sequencing sample was made of naive CD4+ T cells from PBMCs. The sample's cell subset or site label, in plain terms: CD45RA+ positively selected. The TCR sequence derives from a young man in good health. Some clones in this sample may be carry-over from other donors' samples.

The sequence in DNA is TGTGCCAGCAGCTTGGACAGAGACTACGAGCAGTACTTC. Translated, this gives CASSLDRDYEQYF. The chain couples TRBV28 to TRBJ2-7, and the D gene may be TRBD1, 6 bases matching. The CDR3 covers 13 residues, taking in both the cysteine and the phenylalanine. Only the CDR3 part of the read is kept: 39 bases, read in frame from the first base. CDR1 and CDR2, per the germline V gene, are MDHEN and SYDVKM. V loses 6 bases of germline sequence and J loses 3 bases, and the interval between the two ends is 12 bases. Reference TRBV28 and TRBJ2-7 proteins supply the regions before and after the CDR3; the full variable domain is: DVKVTQSSRYLVKRTGEKVFLECVQDMDHENMFWYRQDPGLGLRLIYFSYDVKMKEKGDIPEGYSVSREKKERFSLILESASTNQTSMYLCASSLDRDYEQYFGPGTRLTVT.